A single sample is the source of the 32 T cell receptor beta chains below, sequenced in a study of cytomegalovirus exposure and HLA in healthy donors. Both 60 Vbeta primers and 13 Jbeta primers went into the PCR. The repertoire was sequenced with immunoSEQ multiplex PCR; TCRdb's copy has only in-frame clones and lacks some. The data contain under 150,000 clones, about 80% of them singletons. The sequenced sample consisted of PBMCs. These TCRs come from a male donor in good health and CMV-seropositive.

The rearrangement joins TRBV11-2 to TRBJ2-3; TRBD1 is a possible D gene (6 bases). CDR3 length: 14 residues. The germline V gene encodes CDR1 SGHAT and CDR2 FQNNGV. Trimming took 1 base from V and 4 from J, leaving 9 bases between them. CDR3 amino acids: CASSLVNRADTQYF. CDR3 DNA: TGTGCCAGCAGCTTAGTTAACAGGGCAGATACGCAGTATTTT. Full variable domain (outside the CDR3, taken from reference TRBV11-2 and TRBJ2-3): EAGVAQSPRYKIIEKRQSVAFWCNPISGHATLYWYQQILGQGPKLLIQFQNNGVVDDSQLPKDRFSAERLKGVDSTLKIQPAKLEDSAVYLCASSLVNRADTQYFGPGTRLTVL.

This chain connects TRBV6-5 to TRBJ1-5; 7 bases agree with TRBD1. V was pared by 6 bases and J by 5 bases, with 4 bases of the junction left unmatched. CDR1 MNHEY and CDR2 SVGAGI come from the germline V gene. The CDR3 spans 13 residues. The CDR3 DNA sequence: TGTGCCAGCAGCTTTGACAGGGATCAGCCCCAGCATTTT. Translating it yields CASSFDRDQPQHF.

CDR3 protein: CATRPNPVPYYEQYF. DNA for the CDR3: TGCGCCACCAGGCCCAATCCGGTTCCCTACTACGAGCAGTACTTC. This rearrangement joins TRBV5-1 to TRBJ2-7; D is ambiguous. Germline-derived CDR1 and CDR2 are SGHRS and YFSETQ. V lost 9 bases and J lost 3, with 22 bases in between. CDR3 length equals 15 residues. The full variable domain, completed using reference TRBV5-1 and TRBJ2-7, is KAGVTQTPRYLIKTRGQQVTLSCSPISGHRSVSWYQQTPGQGLQFLFEYFSETQRNKGNFPGRFSGRQFSNSRSEMNVSTLELGDSALYLCATRPNPVPYYEQYFGPGTRLTVT.

The table lists this clone with a few counts. The rearrangement uses TRBV5-6 and TRBJ1-4; D unclear. This CDR3 contains 16 residues. CDR1 is SGHDT and CDR2 is YYEEEE in the germline V gene. V shed 0 bases and J shed 8 bases, with 17 bases lying between them. CDR3 nucleotides: TGTGCCAGCAGCTTGGATCGTACAACCTTCTCCGAAAAACTGTTTTTT. It codes for CASSLDRTTFSEKLFF.

This chain links TRBV7-9 with TRBJ1-2; D ambiguous. CDR3 size: 15 residues. Between the trimmed V and J ends, which lost 5 bases and 6 bases, there was a span of 19 bases. Germline CDR1 is SEHNR and CDR2 is FQNEAQ (reference sequence). DNA for the CDR3: TGTGCCAGCAGCCCAAGCGGACGGAGAGGCCATGGCTACACCTTC. Translated, it gives CASSPSGRRGHGYTF.

The V call is TRBV19, the J call TRBJ2-1; 14 nucleotides match TRBD2. Trimming took 5 bases from V and 9 from J; bases not matched to a gene: 6. CDR3 length: 15 residues. The germline gives CDR1 LNHDA, CDR2 SQIVND (reference sequence). This CDR3 is CASSPYGTSGSEQFF. For the CDR3, the DNA is TGTGCCAGTAGTCCCTATGGGACTAGCGGGAGTGAGCAGTTCTTC.

This chain joins TRBV11-1 and TRBJ1-2, with D unresolved. The ends were cut back, 1 base at V and 2 bases at J, with 5 bases in the middle. The germline V gene has CDR1 SGHAT and CDR2 FQDESV (reference sequence). CDR3 length: 13 residues. This CDR3 reads CASSLGQNYGYTF. The CDR3 DNA reads TGTGCCAGCAGCTTAGGCCAGAACTATGGCTACACCTTC. The whole variable domain, filled in from reference TRBV11-1 and TRBJ1-2, reads EAEVAQSPRYKITEKSQAVAFWCDPISGHATLYWYRQILGQGPELLVQFQDESVVDDSQLPKDRFSAERLKGVDSTLKIQPAELGDSAMYLCASSLGQNYGYTFGSGTRLTVV.

The gene calls are TRBV6-6 and TRBJ1-4, with 7 bases lining up with TRBD1. Losses at the gene ends were 6 bases for V and 2 bases for J; bases not matched to a gene: 9. CDR3 length: 16 amino acids. CDR1 is MNHNY, CDR2 SVGAGI, per germline (reference sequence). CDR3: CASRLTTGHTNEKLFF. For the CDR3, the DNA is TGTGCCAGCAGGCTGACGACAGGGCACACTAATGAAAAACTGTTTTTT.

This clone is a singleton in its sample. The chain combines TRBV9 with TRBJ1-2; maybe TRBD1 (6 bases). V gave up 4 bases and J gave up 2 bases, with 15 bases separating them. This CDR3 is 15 amino acids long. Germline V lookup: CDR1 SGDLS, CDR2 YYNGEE. CDR3 in DNA: TGTGCCAGCAGCTTATCCACAGGGAACAACTATGGCTACACCTTC. Translating gives CASSLSTGNNYGYTF.

The V gene is TRBV7-3, the J gene TRBJ2-3, with 14 bases identical to TRBD2. The CDR3 covers 16 residues. CDR1 is SGHTA and CDR2 is FQGTGA in the germline V gene. Germline trimming cut 2 bases from V and 4 bases from J; bases unmatched to any gene: 2. The CDR3 region has the DNA TGTGCCAGCAGCTTACGGACTAGCGGGGGGCCAGATACGCAGTATTTT. Protein product: CASSLRTSGGPDTQYF. The complete variable domain, with remaining parts taken from reference TRBV7-3 and TRBJ2-3, reads GAGVSQTPSNKVTEKGKYVELRCDPISGHTALYWYRQSLGQGPEFLIYFQGTGAADDSGLPNDRFFAVRPEGSVSTLKIQRTERGDSAVYLCASSLRTSGGPDTQYFGPGTRLTVL.

The rearrangement joins TRBV6-1 to TRBJ1-3; TRBD1 is a possible D gene (6 bases). V lost 8 bases and J 5 bases, leaving 16 bases between the germline ends. From germline, CDR1 is MNHNS and CDR2 SASEGT. The CDR3 consists of 14 residues. CDR3 bases: TGTGCCAGCGCTATACAGGGTGGAAGAAACACCATATATTTT. It yields the protein CASAIQGGRNTIYF.

This chain uses TRBV13 with TRBJ2-3; D is unclear. This CDR3 contains 18 residues. Germline V CDR1 and CDR2: PRHDT, FYEKMQ (reference sequence). V was trimmed by 5 bases and J by 2 bases, leaving 23 bases between them. This CDR3 is CASSPSARLTTVTDTQYF. Here the CDR3 DNA reads TGTGCCAGCAGCCCAAGCGCAAGACTGACCACTGTCACAGATACGCAGTATTTT.

The V gene is TRBV7-8, the J gene TRBJ2-7; D possibly corresponds to TRBD1 (5 bases). Between the trimmed V and J ends, which lost 7 bases and 2 bases, there was a span of 15 bases. This CDR3 spans 14 amino acids. The germline V gene has CDR1 SGHVS and CDR2 FQNEAQ. DNA of the CDR3: TGTGCCAGCAAGGAACACCCAGGGCCCTACGAGCAGTACTTC. Translating gives CASKEHPGPYEQYF.

In this sample, this clone turned up a few times. The rearrangement uses TRBV19 and TRBJ2-1, with D tentatively TRBD1 (6 bases). The CDR3 is 13 amino acids. Germline V gene data show CDR1 as LNHDA and CDR2 as SQIVND (reference sequence). V dropped 2 bases and J dropped 10 bases, with 12 bases sitting between them. The CDR3 bases are TGTGCCAGTAGTATAACCAGGGGAAAGGAGCAGTTCTTC. Its translation is CASSITRGKEQFF.

The chain carries TRBV2 and TRBJ2-3; TRBD2 matches 10 bases. This CDR3 has 14 amino acids. Looked up from germline, CDR1 is SNHLY and CDR2 is FYNNEI. The V gene end was trimmed by 6 bases and the J gene end by 15 bases; junction bases not matched to a gene: 15. The CDR3 DNA follows: TGTGCCAGCAGCCCCGAGGGACTTAGCGGGGGGCGATATTTT. Encoded protein: CASSPEGLSGGRYF.

This clone came up a few times. The chain combines TRBV18 with TRBJ1-1, with a tentative D call TRBD1 (5 bases). CDR3 length: 15 residues. Looked up from germline, CDR1 is KGHSH and CDR2 is LQKENI. Trimming stripped 1 base from V and 1 base from J, with 10 bases between. CDR3 protein: CASSPRLQANTEAFF. DNA of the CDR3: TGTGCCAGCTCACCACGCCTACAGGCGAACACTGAAGCTTTCTTT.

The chain couples TRBV19 to TRBJ2-3, with 11 bases aligning to TRBD2. Trimming removed 5 bases from V and 6 bases from J; junction bases left unmatched: 10. The CDR3 contains 16 residues. The germline V gene has CDR1 LNHDA and CDR2 SQIVND (reference sequence). The CDR3 DNA follows: TGTGCCAGTAGTGTAAATAGCGGGGGGGCTTCCGATACGCAGTATTTT. It translates to CASSVNSGGASDTQYF.

The chain employs TRBV25-1 and TRBJ2-1, with 9 bases aligning to TRBD2. This CDR3 contains 15 residues. Per the germline V gene, CDR1 is MGHDK and CDR2 is SYGVNS. The ends lost 5 bases at V and 6 bases at J; junction bases unmatched: 8. The CDR3 spells CASSSLAGETNEQFF. DNA of the CDR3: TGTGCCAGCAGTTCCTTAGCGGGAGAAACCAATGAGCAGTTCTTC.

J is TRBJ2-1 and V is TRBV16, with D possibly matching TRBD1 (5 bases). CDR3 length: 20 residues. The V and J ends lost 0 bases and 0 bases respectively, with 21 bases between them. The V gene's germline CDR1 is KGHSY and CDR2 FQNENV. In DNA, the CDR3 is TGTGCCAGCAGCCAATCGGGTCTAGTTGGGGCCCGTAGCTCCTACAATGAGCAGTTCTTC. This translates into CASSQSGLVGARSSYNEQFF.

A single count supports this clone. The chain combines TRBV4-1 with TRBJ1-1; TRBD1 is a possible D gene (5 bases). V dropped 2 bases and J dropped 4 bases, with 8 bases sitting between them. The length of the CDR3 is 13 residues. Per the germline V gene, CDR1 is MGHRA and CDR2 is YSYEKL. In nucleotides, the CDR3 is TGCGCCAGCAGCCAATTGGGGGGCACTGAAGCTTTCTTT. This codes for CASSQLGGTEAFF.

The genes are TRBV28 and TRBJ2-3; D is possibly TRBD2 (5 bases). V lost 4 bases and J lost 0, with 11 bases in between. This CDR3 is 15 amino acids long. Germline V gene lookup returns CDR1 MDHEN and CDR2 SYDVKM. For the CDR3, the DNA is TGTGCCAGCAGTTCTTGGCGGAGGAGCACAGATACGCAGTATTTT. Its protein is CASSSWRRSTDTQYF.

The gene calls are TRBV7-2 and TRBJ2-7; 10 bases agree with TRBD2. Losses at the gene ends were 1 base for V and 6 bases for J; bases not matched to a gene: 3. Germline CDR1 is SGHTA and CDR2 is FQGNSA. The CDR3 is 14 residues long. CDR3 sequence: CASSLEASGGEQYF. CDR3 nucleotide sequence: TGTGCCAGCAGCTTAGAGGCTAGCGGGGGCGAGCAGTACTTC.

The chain uses TRBV9 and TRBJ2-7; the match to TRBD2 covers 9 bases. Losses at the gene ends were 0 bases for V and 2 bases for J; bases not matched to a gene: 12. This CDR3 is 18 amino acids long. Germline CDR1 and CDR2: SGDLS and YYNGEE. CDR3 sequence: CASSVAERARGGPYEQYF. The DNA of the CDR3 is TGTGCCAGCAGCGTAGCTGAGAGGGCGCGGGGGGGGCCCTACGAGCAGTACTTC.

This clone was observed a handful of times. The chain carries TRBV5-1 and TRBJ1-2, with D hard to call. CDR3 length: 13 residues. With 0 bases removed from V and 3 bases from J, the gap between germline ends came to 6 bases. The germline V gene encodes CDR1 SGHRS and CDR2 YFSETQ. For the CDR3, the DNA is TGCGCCAGCAGCTTGGACGGTTACTATGGCTACACCTTC. Protein product: CASSLDGYYGYTF.

This rearrangement joins TRBV30 to TRBJ2-3; possible D gene TRBD2, 6 bases. The CDR3 totals 15 residues. Germline V gene lookup returns CDR1 GTSNPN and CDR2 SVGIG (reference sequence). V lost 0 bases, J lost 1 base, and 11 bases lay in between. The CDR3 loop is CAWSVWGEGTDTQYF. The CDR3 DNA sequence: TGTGCCTGGAGTGTATGGGGGGAGGGCACAGATACGCAGTATTTT.

The chain has TRBV5-4 and TRBJ2-1; D is perhaps TRBD2 (5 bases). The CDR3 has 13 amino acids. Trimming took off 4 bases at V and 3 bases at J, with 8 bases between the two ends. CDR1 is SGHNT and CDR2 is YYREEE in the germline V gene (reference sequence). Here the CDR3 DNA reads TGTGCCAGCAGCCTTACTAGCTACAATGAGCAGTTCTTC. This codes for CASSLTSYNEQFF.

This clone was recorded only once. The DNA of the CDR3 is TGTGCCAGCAGCACACGGTTGGGCAGGGGGCGAAACAATGAGCAGTTCTTC. Its protein product is CASSTRLGRGRNNEQFF. The chain employs TRBV7-9 and TRBJ2-1; 8 nucleotides align to TRBD1. Germline V lookup: CDR1 SEHNR, CDR2 FQNEAQ (reference sequence). The J segment lost 5 bases and the V segment lost 5 bases, leaving 14 bases of the junction unmatched. This CDR3 is 17 amino acids long.

A note on this clone: Germline and junction disagree at one end, which may indicate a read error. CDR3 protein: CSSSSERDPYYNEQFF. The CDR3 DNA is TGTTCCAGCAGCTCTGAGCGGGATCCCTACTACAATGAGCAGTTCTTC. The genes are TRBV7-9 and TRBJ2-1; 7 nucleotides agree with TRBD2. The CDR3 has 16 residues. Germline values: CDR1 SEHNR, CDR2 FQNEAQ (reference sequence).

V and J are TRBV11-2 and TRBJ2-5, with 9 bases aligning to TRBD2. After removal of 5 bases from V and 5 bases from J, the junction contained 9 bases not matched to a gene. The V gene's germline CDR1 is SGHAT and CDR2 FQNNGV. The CDR3 spans 15 residues. CDR3 DNA sequence: TGTGCCAGCAGCCGCGTAGCGGGAGTCGGGGAGACCCAGTACTTC. Its translation: CASSRVAGVGETQYF.

This chain uses TRBV4-1 with TRBJ2-7; D is ambiguous. Germline V gives CDR1 MGHRA, CDR2 YSYEKL. This CDR3 spans 17 amino acids. V dropped 4 bases and J dropped 0 bases, with 19 bases sitting between them. The CDR3 region is CASSPPSAGLSSYEQYF. CDR3 nucleotide sequence: TGCGCCAGCAGCCCACCGTCCGCCGGTCTAAGCTCCTACGAGCAGTACTTC.

This sequence joins TRBV9 and TRBJ1-2; D unclear. Trimming took off 2 bases at V and 2 bases at J, with 10 bases between the two ends. Germline V lookup: CDR1 SGDLS, CDR2 YYNGEE. CDR3 length: 14 residues. CDR3 sequence reads: CASSVSEANYGYTF. The CDR3 DNA sequence: TGTGCCAGCAGCGTGAGTGAGGCGAACTATGGCTACACCTTC. The full variable domain, in which reference TRBV9 and TRBJ1-2 provide the parts outside the CDR3, is DSGVTQTPKHLITATGQRVTLRCSPRSGDLSVYWYQQSLDQGLQFLIQYYNGEERAKGNILERFSAQQFPDLHSELNLSSLELGDSALYFCASSVSEANYGYTFGSGTRLTVV.

The J gene is TRBJ2-2, the V gene TRBV19; 14 bases match TRBD2. Germline assignment: CDR1 LNHDA and CDR2 SQIVND (reference sequence). This CDR3 is built from 19 residues. V was pared by 6 bases and J by 2 bases, with 11 bases of the junction left unmatched. The CDR3: CASRKGTGLAGGNTGELFF. CDR3 DNA: TGTGCCAGTAGAAAGGGGACAGGACTAGCGGGAGGAAACACCGGGGAGCTGTTTTTT.